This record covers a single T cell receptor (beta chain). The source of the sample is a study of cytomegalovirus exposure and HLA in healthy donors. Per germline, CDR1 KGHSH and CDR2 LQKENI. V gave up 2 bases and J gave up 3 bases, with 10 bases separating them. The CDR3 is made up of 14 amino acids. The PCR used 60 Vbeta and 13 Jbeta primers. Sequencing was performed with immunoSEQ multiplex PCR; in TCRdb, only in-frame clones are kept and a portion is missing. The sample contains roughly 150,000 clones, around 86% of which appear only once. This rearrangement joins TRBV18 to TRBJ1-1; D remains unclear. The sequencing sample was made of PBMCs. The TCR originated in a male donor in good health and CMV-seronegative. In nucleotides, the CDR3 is TGTGCCAGCTCACCAGGAGGGTTAGACACTGAAGCTTTCTTT. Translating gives CASSPGGLDTEAFF.